The 11 T cell receptor beta chains given below trace back to one sample, sequenced in a study of OX40 agonist ivuxolimab in advanced cancers. Clones were sequenced by immunoSEQ multiplex PCR, and TCRdb holds only the in-frame ones, with some missing. This table holds about 8,300 clones, approximately 71% found once. Sample: CD4+ or CD8+ T cells sorted from blood, taken in a trial of the OX40 agonist ivuxolimab. The receptors were gathered from an adult with an advanced solid tumor such as melanoma, head and neck, liver or kidney cancer.

The chain recombines TRBV12-5 with TRBJ2-5, with 11 bases fitting TRBD1. Trimming at V came to 2 bases and at J to 5 bases, leaving 4 bases not matched to a gene. From germline, CDR1 is LGHNT and CDR2 FRNRAP. This CDR3 has 15 amino acids. The CDR3 DNA follows: TGTGCTAGTGGTTTGCCCGGACAGGGGGCTGAGACCCAGTACTTC. Amino acids: CASGLPGQGAETQYF. Looking up the rest from reference TRBV12-5 and TRBJ2-5 gives the full variable domain: DARVTQTPRHKVTEMGQEVTMRCQPILGHNTVFWYRQTMMQGLELLAYFRNRAPLDDSGMPKDRFSAEMPDATLATLKIQPSEPRDSAVYFCASGLPGQGAETQYFGPGTRLLVL.

The gene calls are TRBV7-8 and TRBJ2-1, with D unresolved. The CDR3 contains 14 residues. Germline V CDR1 and CDR2: SGHVS, FQNEAQ. Trimming took 2 bases from V and 3 from J, leaving 8 bases between them. In nucleotides, the CDR3 is TGTGCCAGCAGCTTATCGACGGGCTACAATGAGCAGTTCTTC. It translates to CASSLSTGYNEQFF.

The chain has TRBV5-6 and TRBJ2-7; TRBD1 aligns across 7 bases. V lost 0 bases to trimming and J lost 4 bases; unmatched junction nucleotides: 4. The CDR3 consists of 14 residues. Germline assignment: CDR1 SGHDT and CDR2 YYEEEE. The CDR3 protein is CASSLGQGWYEQYF. The CDR3 bases are TGTGCCAGCAGCTTGGGACAGGGTTGGTACGAGCAGTACTTC.

This clone has more than one count but fewer than ten. The chain combines TRBV6-6 with TRBJ2-7, with D perhaps matching TRBD2 (5 bases). This CDR3 comprises 11 residues. Germline V gives CDR1 MNHNY, CDR2 SVGAGI (reference sequence). With 10 bases removed from V and 1 base from J, the gap between germline ends came to 8 bases. CDR3 amino acids: CATTGSYEQYF. CDR3 sequence (DNA): TGTGCCACCACGGGGTCCTACGAGCAGTACTTC.

J is TRBJ2-1 and V is TRBV9; 10 bases line up with TRBD1. This CDR3 comprises 14 residues. The J segment lost 3 bases and the V segment lost 3 bases, leaving 0 bases of the junction unmatched. Germline V gene lookup returns CDR1 SGDLS and CDR2 YYNGEE. The CDR3 nucleotides are TGTGCCAGCAGCGGGACAGGGGGCTACAATGAGCAGTTCTTC. Translation gives CASSGTGGYNEQFF.

This rearrangement joins TRBV19 to TRBJ2-2, with TRBD2 identical over 8 bases. Trimming removed 5 bases from V and 7 bases from J; junction bases left unmatched: 9. The CDR3 covers 15 residues. Germline values: CDR1 LNHDA, CDR2 SQIVND (reference sequence). CDR3 DNA: TGTGCCAGTAGTTACATGAGCGGGGGTCTCGGGGAGCTGTTTTTT. This codes for CASSYMSGGLGELFF.

This chain uses TRBV21-1 with TRBJ1-5. TRBV21-1 corresponds to a pseudogene. The length of the CDR3 is 17 residues. The CDR3 nucleotides read TGTGCCAGCACAGCATGGGAGGGACAAGTCGAAAGTCAGCCCCAGCATTTT. Translated, it gives CASTAWEGQVESQPQHF.

J is TRBJ2-5 and V is TRBV9; D might be TRBD2 (7 bases). The germline V gene has CDR1 SGDLS and CDR2 YYNGEE. This CDR3 has 14 residues. V was cut by 0 bases and J by 5 bases, with 11 bases left in between. CDR3 in DNA: TGTGCCAGCAGCGTAGGGGGGGGCCGCGAGACCCAGTACTTC. Encoded protein: CASSVGGGRETQYF.

This clone was recorded a few times. The rearrangement links TRBV5-4 to TRBJ2-7, with TRBD1 matching over 9 bases. V lost 4 bases to trimming and J lost 3 bases; unmatched junction nucleotides: 5. Germline CDR1 SGHNT, CDR2 YYREEE (reference sequence). There are 14 residues in the CDR3. The CDR3 here is CASSDGQGNYEQYF. The CDR3 DNA sequence: TGTGCCAGCAGCGACGGACAGGGGAACTACGAGCAGTACTTC.

By sample share, this clone is medium-sized. The rearrangement uses TRBV7-4 and TRBJ1-6; D remains unclear. Per germline, CDR1 SGHVT and CDR2 SQSDAQ. V was trimmed by 5 bases and J by 6 bases, leaving 14 bases between them. CDR3 size: 15 residues. The DNA of the CDR3 is TGTGCCAGCAGCATCGGCTGGCGGTCTAATTCACCCCTCCACTTT. It is translated as CASSIGWRSNSPLHF.

The chain carries TRBV10-3 and TRBJ1-1; D remains unclear. The germline CDR1 and CDR2 sequences are ENHRY and SYGVKD. Between the trimmed V and J ends, which lost 1 base and 1 base, there was a span of 7 bases. The CDR3 totals 14 residues. The CDR3, as DNA: TGTGCCATCAGTGAGTTGAGGGAGAACACTGAAGCTTTCTTT. Residues: CAISELRENTEAFF.